These 30 T cell receptor beta chains were sequenced from one sample in a study of blood T cell repertoires in COVID-19. Data came from immunoSEQ multiplex PCR; TCRdb stores just in-frame clones and leaves some out. This repertoire shows under 150,000 clones, 88% found once; its top ten account for 2.3%. Sequenced material: peripheral blood. The receptors here all came from a human donor in a cohort sampled during active COVID-19.

V is TRBV10-3 and J is TRBJ2-3, with TRBD2 as a possible D gene (7 bases). In germline, CDR1 is ENHRY, CDR2 SYGVKD. CDR3 length equals 15 residues. Trimming took 6 bases from V and 0 from J, leaving 13 bases between them. The CDR3 coding sequence is TGTGCCATCAGCCGTGCGGGGGCTAGCACAGATACGCAGTATTTT. It yields the protein CAISRAGASTDTQYF.

The genes are TRBV4-3 and TRBJ2-3; D possibly corresponds to TRBD2 (7 bases). The germline gives CDR1 LGHNA, CDR2 YSLEER. This CDR3 contains 17 residues. Trimming removed 3 bases at V and 0 bases at J, with 16 bases between. CDR3 DNA sequence: TGCGCCAGCAGCCACCGTTTGGCGGGGGCTAGCACAGATACGCAGTATTTT. This sequence encodes CASSHRLAGASTDTQYF.

V gene TRBV15 combines with J gene TRBJ1-5, with D hard to call. The CDR3 consists of 14 residues. V shed 5 bases and J shed 3 bases, with 11 bases lying between them. Germline loops: CDR1 LNHNV, CDR2 YYDKDF (reference sequence). In DNA, the CDR3 is TGTGCCACCAGCCCTGAACAGTACAATCAGCCCCAGCATTTT. Its protein product is CATSPEQYNQPQHF.

The rearrangement joins TRBV7-9 to TRBJ2-2, with a tentative D call TRBD1 (6 bases). The CDR3 length is 14 residues. From germline, CDR1 is SEHNR and CDR2 FQNEAQ (reference sequence). The V and J ends lost 5 bases and 4 bases respectively, with 11 bases between them. The CDR3 DNA follows: TGTGCCAGCAGCCTCAGGGGCGGCACCGGGGAGCTGTTTTTT. Translated: CASSLRGGTGELFF.

The rearrangement uses TRBV7-2 and TRBJ1-2; D not certain. The CDR3 contains 13 residues. Trimming pared 0 bases from V and 2 bases from J, leaving 4 bases between. Per the germline V gene, CDR1 is SGHTA and CDR2 is FQGNSA. CDR3 sequence (DNA): TGTGCCAGCAGCTTAGCTCCGAACTATGGCTACACCTTC. Amino acid sequence: CASSLAPNYGYTF.

This chain connects TRBV4-3 to TRBJ1-2, with D uncertain. The CDR3 loop spans 15 amino acids. Looked up from germline, CDR1 is LGHNA and CDR2 is YSLEER. V gave up 0 bases and J gave up 7 bases, with 15 bases separating them. CDR3 sequence (DNA): TGCGCCAGCAGCCAAGAGAGACTCCGTGTGGGTGGCTACACCTTC. Protein sequence: CASSQERLRVGGYTF.

The genes are TRBV5-1 and TRBJ1-1, with unresolved D. The CDR3 contains 14 residues. The ends were cut back, 0 bases at V and 6 bases at J, with 12 bases in the middle. Germline V gives CDR1 SGHRS, CDR2 YFSETQ. In DNA, the CDR3 is TGCGCCAGCAGCTTGGACGGGGTTCGGGCTGAAGCTTTCTTT. Translated: CASSLDGVRAEAFF.

The CDR3 nucleotides are TGCGCCAGCAGCCAAGACAGGGGGATAGACACCGGGGAGCTGTTTTTT. Its protein product is CASSQDRGIDTGELFF. The chain uses TRBV4-3 and TRBJ2-2; 7 bases match TRBD1. CDR1 is LGHNA and CDR2 is YSLEER in the germline V gene. V shed 0 bases, J shed 3 bases, and the junction held 4 bases outside the gene matches. CDR3 length: 16 residues.

This chain joins TRBV6-5 and TRBJ2-7; possible D gene TRBD2, 5 bases. This CDR3 is 13 amino acids long. With 6 bases removed from V and 5 bases from J, the gap between germline ends came to 14 bases. Germline-derived CDR1 and CDR2 are MNHEY and SVGAGI. DNA for the CDR3: TGTGCCAGCAGCCGTACTAGGTCTAACGAGCAGTACTTC. It encodes CASSRTRSNEQYF.

This chain links TRBV5-1 with TRBJ2-3, with 9 bases fitting TRBD2. This CDR3 comprises 16 residues. The germline V gene has CDR1 SGHRS and CDR2 YFSETQ. Unmatched junction bases numbered 7, after V lost 3 bases and J lost 2 bases. CDR3 nucleotide sequence: TGCGCCAGCAGCTCCGGGGCTAGCGGGGACACAGATACGCAGTATTTT. Translating gives CASSSGASGDTDTQYF.

V gene TRBV5-1 combines with J gene TRBJ2-2; 13 bases align to TRBD2. Per germline, CDR1 SGHRS and CDR2 YFSETQ. V trimming: 3 bases; J trimming: 7 bases; junction bases outside the gene matches: 9. The CDR3 sequence is 17 residues long. CDR3 nucleotide sequence: TGCGCCAGCAGCTGGACTAGCGGGAGCCCTGGGGGCGGGGAGCTGTTTTTT. It encodes CASSWTSGSPGGGELFF.

A single count supports this clone. This chain links TRBV7-2 with TRBJ2-5, with 9 bases aligning to TRBD1. The CDR3 covers 14 residues. Trimming cost V 4 bases and J 5 bases; bases outside gene matches: 5. Germline V gene data show CDR1 as SGHTA and CDR2 as FQGNSA. The CDR3 reads CASSSDRGPETQYF. CDR3 DNA sequence: TGTGCCAGCAGCTCGGACAGGGGACCGGAGACCCAGTACTTC. Full variable domain (missing parts from reference TRBV7-2 and TRBJ2-5): GAGVSQSPSNKVTEKGKDVELRCDPISGHTALYWYRQSLGQGLEFLIYFQGNSAPDKSGLPSDRFSAERTGGSVSTLTIQRTQQEDSAVYLCASSSDRGPETQYFGPGTRLLVL.

This clone showed up just once. The V gene is TRBV4-3, the J gene TRBJ2-7, with D perhaps matching TRBD2 (6 bases). Germline V gene data show CDR1 as LGHNA and CDR2 as YSLEER. V lost 3 bases and J lost 4, with 16 bases in between. The CDR3 consists of 15 residues. This CDR3 reads CASSQAGLPAYEQYF. CDR3 DNA: TGCGCCAGCAGCCAGGCAGGACTACCCGCTTACGAGCAGTACTTC.

The V call is TRBV6-2 or TRBV6-3, the J call TRBJ1-5; D remains ambiguous. This CDR3 is built from 11 residues. Germline V CDR1 and CDR2: MNHEY, SVGEGT. The ends were cut back, 2 bases at V and 9 bases at J, with 5 bases in the middle. CDR3 DNA sequence: TGTGCCAGCAGTTACCCTACGCCCCAGCATTTT. This gives the protein CASSYPTPQHF.

The chain uses TRBV2 and TRBJ2-7; weak D call: TRBD1 (6 bases). The germline V gene has CDR1 SNHLY and CDR2 FYNNEI. V was trimmed by 8 bases and J by 2 bases, leaving 16 bases between them. There are 14 residues in the CDR3. The CDR3 loop reads CASAGDIPPYEQYF. The CDR3 nucleotides read TGTGCCAGCGCAGGGGACATACCCCCCTACGAGCAGTACTTC. The full variable domain, its missing parts supplied by reference TRBV2 and TRBJ2-7, is EPEVTQTPSHQVTQMGQEVILRCVPISNHLYFYWYRQILGQKVEFLVSFYNNEISEKSEIFDDQFSVERPDGSNFTLKIRSTKLEDSAMYFCASAGDIPPYEQYFGPGTRLTVT.

V gene TRBV7-2 combines with J gene TRBJ1-4; TRBD1 matches at 9 bases. The CDR3 spans 18 residues. The V gene's germline CDR1 is SGHTA and CDR2 FQGNSA. J was trimmed by 0 bases and V by 4 bases; bases with no gene match: 9. This chain's CDR3 is CASSSGDRVGSTNEKLFF. The CDR3 region has the DNA TGTGCCAGCAGCTCAGGGGACAGGGTGGGTTCAACTAATGAAAAACTGTTTTTT.

The rearrangement links TRBV18 to TRBJ2-7, with 9 bases matching TRBD1. The germline V gene has CDR1 KGHSH and CDR2 LQKENI. V lost 4 bases to trimming and J lost 2 bases; unmatched junction nucleotides: 6. The CDR3 is made up of 15 amino acids. The CDR3 region has the DNA TGTGCCAGCTCACGGGGGACAGGGCCTACCTACGAGCAGTACTTC. Protein: CASSRGTGPTYEQYF.

CDR3 coding DNA: TGCGCCAGCAGCCAAGTGGGCAGGAACACTGAAGCTTTCTTT. This sequence encodes CASSQVGRNTEAFF. The chain carries TRBV4-3 and TRBJ1-1, with no clear D. V lost 1 base to trimming and J lost 1 base, with 7 bases between them. This CDR3 comprises 14 residues. The germline CDR1 and CDR2 sequences are LGHNA and YSLEER.

This sequence joins TRBV27 and TRBJ2-2; D is uncertain. Looked up from germline, CDR1 is MNHEY and CDR2 is SMNVEV (reference sequence). The germline V and J ends were trimmed by 2 bases and 6 bases, with 7 bases remaining between them. The CDR3 covers 13 residues. This CDR3 is CASSLIAPGELFF. The DNA of the CDR3 is TGTGCCAGCAGTTTAATAGCACCCGGGGAGCTGTTTTTT.

The chain combines TRBV10-3 with TRBJ1-1, with 7 positions matching TRBD1. Germline trimming cut 4 bases from V and 2 bases from J; bases unmatched to any gene: 4. Germline-derived CDR1 and CDR2 are ENHRY and SYGVKD. This CDR3 spans 14 amino acids. Here the CDR3 reads CAISVGTENTEAFF. For the CDR3, the DNA is TGTGCCATCAGTGTGGGGACAGAAAACACTGAAGCTTTCTTT.

The chain carries TRBV19 and TRBJ1-1; 8 bases match TRBD1. This CDR3 is built from 14 residues. Germline CDR1 reads LNHDA; CDR2 reads SQIVND (reference sequence). The V segment lost 6 bases and the J segment 4 bases; nucleotides outside the gene matches: 7. The CDR3 DNA is TGTGCCAGTAGCCCGGCAGGGGGCAGCACTGAAGCTTTCTTT. The encoded protein is CASSPAGGSTEAFF.

The rearrangement joins TRBV19 to TRBJ2-1; 7 nucleotides align to TRBD2. The ends lost 7 bases at V and 0 bases at J; junction bases unmatched: 3. The CDR3 consists of 14 residues. Germline V gene lookup returns CDR1 LNHDA and CDR2 SQIVND (reference sequence). As DNA, the CDR3 is TGTGCCAGTACTAGCGGAAGCTCCTACAATGAGCAGTTCTTC. It translates to CASTSGSSYNEQFF.

This clone came up a few times. This rearrangement joins TRBV15 to TRBJ2-3; D possibly corresponds to TRBD2 (5 bases). The CDR3 spans 17 residues. V dropped 1 base and J dropped 1 base, with 15 bases sitting between them. CDR1 and CDR2 (germline): LNHNV, YYDKDF (reference sequence). The DNA for the CDR3 is TGTGCCACCAGCAGAGCATATCCGGGAACGGGCACAGATACGCAGTATTTT. Its translation is CATSRAYPGTGTDTQYF.

The chain has TRBV28 and TRBJ2-7; TRBD2 matches at 11 bases. The length of the CDR3 is 13 residues. Looked up from germline, CDR1 is MDHEN and CDR2 is SYDVKM. V gave up 7 bases and J gave up 3 bases; unmatched junction bases: 2. CDR3 loop: CASIAGGYYEQYF. DNA of the CDR3: TGTGCCAGCATAGCGGGAGGGTACTACGAGCAGTACTTC. Together with reference TRBV28 and TRBJ2-7, the CDR3 gives the full variable domain: DVKVTQSSRYLVKRTGEKVFLECVQDMDHENMFWYRQDPGLGLRLIYFSYDVKMKEKGDIPEGYSVSREKKERFSLILESASTNQTSMYLCASIAGGYYEQYFGPGTRLTVT.

The chain recombines TRBV7-3 with TRBJ2-6; D uncertain. Germline assignment: CDR1 SGHTA and CDR2 FQGTGA. The CDR3 has 17 residues. Deletions cut 0 bases from V and 2 bases from J, with 11 bases between. This CDR3 is CASSLTPRSPGANVLTF. CDR3 nucleotide sequence: TGTGCCAGCAGCTTAACGCCCCGGTCCCCTGGGGCCAACGTCCTGACTTTC.

This sequence joins TRBV27 and TRBJ2-1; TRBD2 is a possible D gene (5 bases). Trimming shortened V by 11 bases and J by 3 bases, and 23 bases separated the two germline ends. The CDR3 covers 16 residues. Germline CDR1 MNHEY, CDR2 SMNVEV (reference sequence). The CDR3 DNA is TGTGCCCCCAGTACCCCGACTACCCGCCTCTACAATGAGCAGTTCTTC. Translation: CAPSTPTTRLYNEQFF.

The CDR3 sequence: CASSQGTAGNTIYF. The CDR3 bases are TGCGCCAGCAGCCAAGGGACAGCCGGAAACACCATATATTTT. The genes are TRBV4-3 and TRBJ1-3, with a tentative D call TRBD1 (6 bases). CDR1 and CDR2 (germline): LGHNA, YSLEER. With 1 base removed from V and 4 bases from J, the gap between germline ends came to 8 bases. This CDR3 has 14 residues.

The chain links TRBV28 to TRBJ1-1, with D perhaps TRBD1 (6 bases). The CDR3 is 13 residues long. Looked up from germline, CDR1 is MDHEN and CDR2 is SYDVKM. The CDR3 nucleotides read TGTGCTACCGAGGGGGTGATGAACACTGAAGCTTTCTTT. It yields the protein CATEGVMNTEAFF.

This chain links TRBV5-6 with TRBJ2-7; 7 bases line up with TRBD1. Germline V gene sequence: CDR1 SGHDT, CDR2 YYEEEE. The V segment lost 4 bases and the J segment 2 bases; nucleotides outside the gene matches: 6. The CDR3 has 14 residues. Here the CDR3 reads CASSTSQGPYEQYF. The CDR3 nucleotides are TGTGCCAGCAGCACATCACAGGGGCCCTACGAGCAGTACTTC.

The gene calls are TRBV5-1 and TRBJ2-1, with 12 bases aligning to TRBD2. This CDR3 contains 15 residues. Germline loops: CDR1 SGHRS, CDR2 YFSETQ. Losses at the gene ends were 3 bases for V and 6 bases for J; bases not matched to a gene: 4. The CDR3: CASSSGLAGFNEQFF. DNA of the CDR3: TGCGCCAGCAGCTCGGGACTAGCGGGCTTCAATGAGCAGTTCTTC.